The rows below give T cell receptor beta chains drawn from one sample of a study of blood T cell repertoires in COVID-19. The repertoire was sequenced with immunoSEQ multiplex PCR; TCRdb's copy has only in-frame clones and lacks some. Of roughly 220,000 clones in the sample, 88% were seen once. Sequenced: PBMCs or T cells enriched from blood (not recorded which). The receptors here all came from a woman under 40 who had recovered from COVID-19. The CDR3 runs from the conserved cysteine through the conserved F or W. Each record gives: J gene, V gene, clone size, D gene, CDR3 length, CDR3 protein, CDR3 DNA. The D gene is left open where the match is weak. Clone size is not always given. Where it is, it says once, few, many or a class for expanded clones.

>TRBJ2-1|TRBV5-1|-|-|14
CASSLISGFNEQFF
TGCGCCAGCAGCTTGATTTCGGGGTTCAATGAGCAGTTCTTC
>TRBJ1-2|TRBV13|few|TRBD1|18
CASSLWWTTGGVSYGYTF
TGTGCCAGCAGCTTATGGTGGACAACAGGGGGCGTTAGCTATGGCTACACCTTC
>TRBJ1-1|TRBV5-6|-|-|14
CASSLGAGWTEAFF
TGTGCCAGCAGCTTAGGGGCAGGGTGGACTGAAGCTTTCTTT
>TRBJ1-4|TRBV7-2|-|TRBD1|15
CASRREDRVEEKLFF
TGTGCCAGCAGGAGAGAGGACAGGGTGGAGGAAAAACTGTTTTTT
>TRBJ2-1|TRBV29-1|-|TRBD2|17
CSAEGLAGTSSYNEQFF
TGCAGCGCCGAGGGACTAGCGGGGACGAGCTCCTACAATGAGCAGTTCTTC
>TRBJ1-6|TRBV5-5|-|TRBD1|17
CASSLYQGASGHSPLHF
TGTGCCAGCAGCTTGTACCAGGGGGCGAGTGGGCATTCACCCCTCCACTTT
>TRBJ2-1|TRBV9|-|-|12
CASGLADNEQFF
TGTGCCAGCGGATTAGCGGACAATGAGCAGTTCTTC
>TRBJ1-2|TRBV5-1|-|TRBD1|12
CASTGTGGGYTF
TGCGCCAGCACCGGGACAGGGGGTGGCTACACCTTC
>TRBJ1-6|TRBV10-2|-|TRBD1|15
CASSARDRKNSPLHF
TGCGCCAGCAGTGCCCGGGACAGGAAAAATTCACCCCTCCACTTT
>TRBJ1-2|TRBV7-2|-|-|13
CASSYDRNYGYTF
TGTGCCAGCAGCTACGACAGGAACTATGGCTACACCTTC
>TRBJ2-7|TRBV10-3|medium-sized|TRBD1|13
CAITAVQGYEQYF
TGTGCCATCACGGCTGTACAGGGGTACGAGCAGTACTTC
>TRBJ2-2|TRBV11-3|-|TRBD1|15
CASRDRGKSNGELFF
TGTGCCAGCAGGGACAGGGGGAAATCTAACGGGGAGCTGTTTTTT
>TRBJ2-7|TRBV6-6|-|TRBD1|14
CASSHGDRVREQYF
TGTGCCAGCAGTCACGGGGACAGGGTACGCGAGCAGTACTTC
>TRBJ1-5|TRBV19|-|-|15
CASSIDPGSNQPQHF
TGTGCCAGTAGTATAGATCCGGGAAGCAATCAGCCCCAGCATTTT
>TRBJ2-7|TRBV6-1|-|TRBD1|17
CASSDNFGTGQGYEQYF
TGTGCCAGCAGTGACAACTTTGGGACGGGACAGGGCTACGAGCAGTACTTC
>TRBJ2-5|TRBV3-1/TRBV3-2|-|TRBD2|15
CASSQGVAGGETQYF
TGTGCCAGCAGCCAAGGAGTAGCGGGGGGAGAGACCCAGTACTTC
>TRBJ2-2|TRBV5-1|once|TRBD1|16
CASSDRRQGATGELFF
TGCGCCAGCAGCGATAGGCGGCAGGGGGCAACCGGGGAGCTGTTTTTT
>TRBJ2-3|TRBV25-1|-|TRBD1|16
CASSHGTGWGTDTQYF
TGTGCCAGCAGTCACGGGACAGGCTGGGGGACAGATACGCAGTATTTT
>TRBJ2-7|TRBV29-1|-|-|12
CSVPGDSYEQYF
TGCAGCGTTCCGGGGGACTCCTACGAGCAGTACTTC
>TRBJ1-5|TRBV15|-|TRBD1|16
CATSRGGTGSNQPQHF
TGTGCCACCAGCAGAGGCGGGACAGGTAGCAATCAGCCCCAGCATTTT
>TRBJ2-2|TRBV2|-|TRBD1|15
CASSGQGAANGELFF
TGTGCCAGCAGTGGGCAGGGGGCGGCAAACGGGGAGCTGTTTTTT
>TRBJ2-7|TRBV3-1/TRBV3-2|few|-|14
CASSPSGGLYEQYF
TGTGCCAGCAGCCCCTCGGGGGGCCTCTACGAGCAGTACTTC
>TRBJ2-2|TRBV6-2/TRBV6-3|-|-|13
CASSYLFAGELFF
TGTGCCAGCAGTTATCTATTTGCCGGGGAGCTGTTTTTT
>TRBJ1-1|TRBV7-2|-|TRBD1|14
CASSRDRGNTEAFF
TGTGCCAGCAGTAGGGACAGGGGAAACACTGAAGCTTTCTTT
>TRBJ1-2|TRBV7-9|-|TRBD1|15
CASSIGGTGLYGYTF
TGTGCCAGCAGCATAGGGGGGACAGGCCTCTATGGCTACACCTTC
>TRBJ2-3|TRBV5-4|-|TRBD2|16
CASSLELGGGTDTQYF
TGTGCCAGCAGCTTGGAATTGGGGGGGGGCACAGATACGCAGTATTTT
>TRBJ2-3|TRBV24-1|once|-|18
CATSDPKGERGITDTQYF
TGTGCCACCAGTGACCCTAAGGGTGAACGGGGGATCACAGATACGCAGTATTTT